This T cell receptor (beta chain) was captured in a study of T cells in Graves' hyperthyroidism and ophthalmopathy. Study-wide findings and caveats: Before onset, ophthalmopathy was predicted by the model a median roughly six months earlier. Most thyroid-expanded clonotypes above 0.001 were also found in blood.

Trimming shortened V by 9 bases and J by 7 bases, and 13 bases separated the two germline ends. This CDR3 is 13 amino acids long. Looked up from germline, CDR1 is ENHRY and CDR2 is SYGVKD. Remarks on this clonotype: Antigen: not known.

Using RNA transcripts as the source, TCR beta CDR3 regions were amplified. An initial round of RT-PCR targeting the TCR CDR3 relied on the HTBI primer set. Each CDR3 protein is one row after TCRdb ran MiXCR on the multiplex PCR reads. The table shows roughly 500,000 distinct CDR3 sequences, with 40% to 50% occurring only once. Uncontrolled infections, other autoimmune diseases, pregnancy or lactation led to exclusion of patients. Diagnosis rested on symptoms, serum thyroxine and TRAb, thyroid ultrasound, and orbital computed tomography. The specimen was peripheral blood or thyroid tissue (not recorded which). This TCR derives from an adult woman with Graves' disease, either hyperthyroidism or ophthalmopathy (not recorded which). The chain combines TRBV10-3 with TRBJ1-6; D is perhaps TRBD1 (6 bases). CDR3 DNA: TGTGCCATGAGGGGGGGGTTCAATTCACCCCTCCACTTT. Protein sequence: CAMRGGFNSPLHF.